This entry describes one T cell receptor (beta chain). Its specificity is unknown. Measured with immunoSEQ multiplex PCR; TCRdb has only the in-frame clones, and not every one. Of 60,000 to 75,000 clones detected, approximately 90% appear once; the ten largest clones hold approximately 0.8%. This entry is derived from a study of OX40 agonist ivuxolimab in advanced cancers. Study as a whole: Patients in the trial were receiving intravenous ivuxolimab every 2 weeks, at doses of 0.01 to 10 mg/kg. Allowance was made for prior anti-PD-1, anti-PD-L1 or anti-CTLA-4 therapy, and approximately 41% had some. Regarding the study as a whole: Not determined was the antigen specificity of the expanded peripheral T cells. Clonal expansion was seen in CD4+ and CD8+ blood T cells by week 6 at 0.1 to 3.0 mg/kg.

CDR3 length equals 12 residues. Germline CDR1 SGHVS, CDR2 FQNEAQ. Deletions cut 0 bases from V and 3 bases from J, with 1 base between. The rearrangement links TRBV7-8 to TRBJ2-3, with D hard to call. This material consisted of CD4+ or CD8+ T cells sorted from blood, taken in a trial of the OX40 agonist ivuxolimab. The receptor was derived from an adult with an advanced solid tumor such as melanoma, head and neck, liver or kidney cancer. CDR3 DNA sequence: TGTGCCAGCAGCTTAGCGACAGATACGCAGTATTTT. Translation: CASSLATDTQYF.